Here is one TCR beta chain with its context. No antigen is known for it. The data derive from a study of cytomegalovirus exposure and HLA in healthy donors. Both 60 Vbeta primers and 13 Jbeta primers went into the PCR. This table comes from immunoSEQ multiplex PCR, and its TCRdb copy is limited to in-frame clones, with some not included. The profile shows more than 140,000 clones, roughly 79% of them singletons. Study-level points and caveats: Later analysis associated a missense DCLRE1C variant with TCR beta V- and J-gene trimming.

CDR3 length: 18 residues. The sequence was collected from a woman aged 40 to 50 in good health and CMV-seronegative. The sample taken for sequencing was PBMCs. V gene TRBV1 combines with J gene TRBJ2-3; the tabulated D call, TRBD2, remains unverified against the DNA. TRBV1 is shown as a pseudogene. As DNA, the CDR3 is TGCACCAGCAGCCAAGGCGGACTGGGGAGATCTAGCACAGATACGCAGTATTTT. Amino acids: CTSSQGGLGRSSTDTQYF.